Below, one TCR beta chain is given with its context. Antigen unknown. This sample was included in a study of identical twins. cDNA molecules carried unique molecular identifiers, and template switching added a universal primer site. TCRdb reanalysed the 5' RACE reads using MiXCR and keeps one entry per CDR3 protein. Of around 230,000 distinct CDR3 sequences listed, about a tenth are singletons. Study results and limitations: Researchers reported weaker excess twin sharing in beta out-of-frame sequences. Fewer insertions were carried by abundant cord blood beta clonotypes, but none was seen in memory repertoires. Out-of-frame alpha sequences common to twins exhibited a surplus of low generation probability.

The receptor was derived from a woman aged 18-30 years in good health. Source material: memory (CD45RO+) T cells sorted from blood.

The CDR3 coding sequence is TGTGCCAGCAGCGAGGGACTAGGGGGCACAGATACGCAGTATTTT. It is translated as CASSEGLGGTDTQYF. V usage is TRBV2 and J usage is TRBJ2-3, with TRBD2 matching 8 bases. Germline assignment: CDR1 SNHLY and CDR2 FYNNEI. The CDR3 runs to 15 residues. V was clipped by 6 bases and J by 1 base; unmatched bases: 6.